Included here is one TCR beta chain sequence, with context. What it binds is unknown. This entry belongs to a study of blood T cells in healthy people across ages. The V end lost 1 base, the J end lost 3 bases, and 12 bases lay between the germline ends. From germline, CDR1 is LNHNV and CDR2 YYDKDF (reference sequence). There are 15 residues in the CDR3. It was with a sample-barcoded 5' primer and a J-beta primer mix that a second PCR of about 6 to 12 cycles was run. Via MiXCR, TCRdb re-called the 5' RACE reads, giving one row per CDR3 protein. The sample records about 780,000 distinct CDR3 sequences, 35% to 60% being singletons. Study results and limitations: The lack of PBMC sorting stopped any conclusive naive versus antigen-experienced comparison.

Sequencing was done on a sample of blood. The sequence was collected from a man older than 75 in good health. This chain joins TRBV15 and TRBJ1-2; D is unclear. DNA for the CDR3: TGTGCCACCAGCAGAGTTGGAGACACCGACTATGGCTACACCTTC. Translation gives CATSRVGDTDYGYTF.